The clone carrying this T cell receptor (beta chain) was found many times. Its specificity is not known. V was trimmed by 0 bases and J by 1 base, leaving 15 bases between them. Germline-derived CDR1 and CDR2 are DFQATT and SNEGSKA (reference sequence). The CDR3 spans 16 residues. The sample is drawn from a study of T-cell memory formation after mild COVID-19. Findings and caveats of the study: There were some responding clones in pre-infection memory, which suggested that cross-reactive memory had joined. CD4/CD8 balance characterized clones contracting day 15 to 85, and CD4+ skew characterized later expanders.

MiXCR, run by TCRdb on the 5' RACE reads, gives a single entry per CDR3 protein. Of 550,000 to 700,000 distinct CDR3 sequences detected, about a sixth appear once; the ten largest clones hold around 12%. This TCR came from an adult woman who had mild COVID-19 (a few samples of this study predate the infection). Cell type and time point are not known. V usage is TRBV20-1 and J usage is TRBJ2-5; D gene unclear. The sample comprised PBMCs or a T cell subset sorted from them (not recorded which). CDR3 in amino acids: CSARDPLRASQETQYF. CDR3 nucleotides: TGCAGTGCTAGAGATCCTTTAAGGGCCAGCCAAGAGACCCAGTACTTC.